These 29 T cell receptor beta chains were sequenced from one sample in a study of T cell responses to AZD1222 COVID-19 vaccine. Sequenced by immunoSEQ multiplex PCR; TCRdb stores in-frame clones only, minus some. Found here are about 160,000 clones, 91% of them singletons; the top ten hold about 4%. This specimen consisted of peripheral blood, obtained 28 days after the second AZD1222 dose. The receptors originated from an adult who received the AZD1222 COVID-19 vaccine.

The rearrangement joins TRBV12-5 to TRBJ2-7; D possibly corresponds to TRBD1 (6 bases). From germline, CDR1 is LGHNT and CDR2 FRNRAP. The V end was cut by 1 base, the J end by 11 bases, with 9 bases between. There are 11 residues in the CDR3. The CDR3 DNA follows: TGTGCTAGTGGTTTGGACAGGGTAGAGTACTTC. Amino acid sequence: CASGLDRVEYF.

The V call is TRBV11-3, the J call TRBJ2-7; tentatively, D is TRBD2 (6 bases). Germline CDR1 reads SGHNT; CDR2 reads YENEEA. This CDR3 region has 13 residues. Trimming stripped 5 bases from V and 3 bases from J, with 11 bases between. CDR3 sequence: CASSRRDGYEQYF. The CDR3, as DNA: TGTGCCAGCAGCAGGAGGGACGGCTACGAGCAGTACTTC.

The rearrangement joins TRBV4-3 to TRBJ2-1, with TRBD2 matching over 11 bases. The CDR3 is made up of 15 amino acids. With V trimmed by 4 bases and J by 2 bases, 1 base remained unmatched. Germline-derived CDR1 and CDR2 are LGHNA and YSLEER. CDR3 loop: CASSPGLAAYNEQFF. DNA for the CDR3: TGCGCCAGCAGCCCGGGACTAGCGGCCTACAATGAGCAGTTCTTC.

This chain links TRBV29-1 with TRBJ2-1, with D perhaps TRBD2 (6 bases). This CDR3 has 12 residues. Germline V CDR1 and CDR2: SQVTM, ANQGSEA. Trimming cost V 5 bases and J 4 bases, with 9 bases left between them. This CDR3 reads CSVLGTYNEQFF. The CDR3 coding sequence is TGCAGCGTTCTTGGGACTTACAATGAGCAGTTCTTC.

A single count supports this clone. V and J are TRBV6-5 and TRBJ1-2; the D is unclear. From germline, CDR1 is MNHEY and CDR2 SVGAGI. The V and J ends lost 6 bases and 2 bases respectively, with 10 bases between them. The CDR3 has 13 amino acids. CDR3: CASRWASNYGYTF. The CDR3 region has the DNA TGTGCCAGCAGGTGGGCTTCCAACTATGGCTACACCTTC.

For the CDR3, the DNA is TGTGCCAGCTCACTAGGACAGCGAGATGGCTACACCTTC. Amino acids: CASSLGQRDGYTF. The chain recombines TRBV6-6 with TRBJ1-2, with D maybe TRBD1 (6 bases). V dropped 8 bases and J dropped 6 bases, with 16 bases sitting between them. This CDR3 region has 13 residues. CDR1 and CDR2 (germline): MNHNY, SVGAGI (reference sequence).

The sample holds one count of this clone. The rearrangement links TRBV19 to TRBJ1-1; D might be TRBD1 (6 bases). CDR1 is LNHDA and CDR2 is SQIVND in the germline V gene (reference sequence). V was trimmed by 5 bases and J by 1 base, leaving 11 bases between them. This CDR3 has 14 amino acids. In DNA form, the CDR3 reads TGTGCCAGTAGTCCGGGGGGCTGGAACACTGAAGCTTTCTTT. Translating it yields CASSPGGWNTEAFF.

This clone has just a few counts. CDR3 region: CATSDLSFKEGTGVNEQFF. Written as DNA, the CDR3 is TGTGCCACCAGTGATTTGTCATTTAAGGAAGGGACAGGGGTCAATGAGCAGTTCTTC. The chain recombines TRBV24-1 with TRBJ2-1, with TRBD1 matching over 10 bases. The germline V gene has CDR1 KGHDR and CDR2 SFDVKD. J gave up 6 bases and V 0 bases, and 13 bases lay outside the gene matches. The CDR3 has 19 amino acids.

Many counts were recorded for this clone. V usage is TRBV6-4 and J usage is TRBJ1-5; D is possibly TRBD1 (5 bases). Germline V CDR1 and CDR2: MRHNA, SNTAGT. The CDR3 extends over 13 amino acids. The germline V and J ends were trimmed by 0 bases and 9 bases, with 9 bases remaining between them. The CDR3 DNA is TGTGCCAGCAGTGACTCGAGTCAGGGGCCCCAGCATTTT. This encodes CASSDSSQGPQHF.

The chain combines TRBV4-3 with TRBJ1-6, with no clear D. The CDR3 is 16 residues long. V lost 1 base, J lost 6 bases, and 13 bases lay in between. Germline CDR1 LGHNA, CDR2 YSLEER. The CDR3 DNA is TGCGCCAGCAGCCAAGGGGTGACCGTCTCTAATTCACCCCTCCACTTT. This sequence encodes CASSQGVTVSNSPLHF.

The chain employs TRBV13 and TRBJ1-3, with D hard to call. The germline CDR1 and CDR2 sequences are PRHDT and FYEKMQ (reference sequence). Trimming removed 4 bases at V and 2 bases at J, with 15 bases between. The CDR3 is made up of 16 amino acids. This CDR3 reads CASSSLLGIAGNTIYF. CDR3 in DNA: TGTGCCAGCAGCTCGCTCCTTGGGATCGCTGGAAACACCATATATTTT.

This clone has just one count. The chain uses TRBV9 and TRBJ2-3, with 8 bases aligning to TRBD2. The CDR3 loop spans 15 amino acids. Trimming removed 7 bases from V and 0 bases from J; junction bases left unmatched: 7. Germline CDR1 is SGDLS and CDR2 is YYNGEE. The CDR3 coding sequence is TGTGCCAGCGCCTATAGCGGGACTAGCACAGATACGCAGTATTTT. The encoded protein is CASAYSGTSTDTQYF.

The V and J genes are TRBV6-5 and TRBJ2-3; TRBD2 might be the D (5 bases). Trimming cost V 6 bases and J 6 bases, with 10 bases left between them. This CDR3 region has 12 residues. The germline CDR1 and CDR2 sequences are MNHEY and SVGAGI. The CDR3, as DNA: TGTGCCAGCAGCCTTTCGGGGGATACGCAGTATTTT. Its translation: CASSLSGDTQYF.

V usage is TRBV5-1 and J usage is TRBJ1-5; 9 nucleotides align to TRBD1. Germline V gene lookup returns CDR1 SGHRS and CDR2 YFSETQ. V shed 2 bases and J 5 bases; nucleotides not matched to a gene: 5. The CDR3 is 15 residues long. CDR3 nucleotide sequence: TGCGCCAGCAGCTTTACAGGGGGCGCTTATCAGCCCCAGCATTTT. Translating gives CASSFTGGAYQPQHF.

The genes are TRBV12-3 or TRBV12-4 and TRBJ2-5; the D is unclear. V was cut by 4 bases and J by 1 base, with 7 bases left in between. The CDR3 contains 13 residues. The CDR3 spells CASSWFSQETQYF. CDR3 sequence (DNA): TGTGCCAGCAGTTGGTTTTCCCAAGAGACCCAGTACTTC.

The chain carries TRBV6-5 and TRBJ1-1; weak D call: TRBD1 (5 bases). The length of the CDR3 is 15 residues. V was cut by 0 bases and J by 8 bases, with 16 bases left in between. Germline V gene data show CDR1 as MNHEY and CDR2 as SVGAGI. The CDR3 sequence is CASSYSRGARGEAFF. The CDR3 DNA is TGTGCCAGCAGTTACTCTAGGGGAGCCCGGGGAGAAGCTTTCTTT.

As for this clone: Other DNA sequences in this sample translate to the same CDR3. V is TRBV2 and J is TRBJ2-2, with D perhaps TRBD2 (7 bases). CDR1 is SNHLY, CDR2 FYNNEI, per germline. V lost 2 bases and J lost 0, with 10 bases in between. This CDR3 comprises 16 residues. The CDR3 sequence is CASSERGGTNTGELFF. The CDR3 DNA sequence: TGTGCCAGCAGTGAAAGGGGGGGCACGAACACCGGGGAGCTGTTTTTT.

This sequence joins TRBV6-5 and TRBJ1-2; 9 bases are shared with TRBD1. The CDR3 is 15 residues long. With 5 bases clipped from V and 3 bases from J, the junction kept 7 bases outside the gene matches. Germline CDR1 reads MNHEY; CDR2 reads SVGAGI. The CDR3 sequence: CASSRQGGSDYGYTF. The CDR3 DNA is TGTGCCAGCAGTAGACAGGGGGGGAGCGACTATGGCTACACCTTC.

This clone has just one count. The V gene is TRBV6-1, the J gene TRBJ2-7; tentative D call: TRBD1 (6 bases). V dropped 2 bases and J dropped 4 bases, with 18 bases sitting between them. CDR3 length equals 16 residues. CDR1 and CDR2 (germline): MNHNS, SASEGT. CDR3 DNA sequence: TGTGCCAGCAGTGAAATGGGCTCAGGGGTCGGGTACGAGCAGTACTTC. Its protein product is CASSEMGSGVGYEQYF.

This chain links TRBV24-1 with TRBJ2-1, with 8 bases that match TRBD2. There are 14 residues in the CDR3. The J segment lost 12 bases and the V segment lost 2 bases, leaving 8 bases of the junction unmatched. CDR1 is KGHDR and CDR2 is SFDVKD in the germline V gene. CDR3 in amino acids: CATSDSRLAGAQFF. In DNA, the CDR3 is TGTGCCACCAGTGATTCACGGCTAGCGGGTGCGCAGTTCTTC.

CDR3 nucleotides: TGTGCCAGCAGCCCCCCTGTAATCACAGATACGCAGTATTTT. Protein product: CASSPPVITDTQYF. This sequence joins TRBV3-1 (or the pseudogene TRBV3-2) and TRBJ2-3; D unclear. V lost 4 bases to trimming and J lost 2 bases, with 10 bases between them. CDR1 is LGHDT and CDR2 is YNNKEL in the germline V gene (reference sequence). This CDR3 is built from 14 residues.

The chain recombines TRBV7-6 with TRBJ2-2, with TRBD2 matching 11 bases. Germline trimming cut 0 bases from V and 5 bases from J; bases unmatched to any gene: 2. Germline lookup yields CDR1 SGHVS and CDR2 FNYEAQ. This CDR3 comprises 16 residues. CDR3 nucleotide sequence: TGTGCCAGCAGCTTAGCTAGGACTAGCGGGACCGGGGAGCTGTTTTTT. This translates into CASSLARTSGTGELFF.

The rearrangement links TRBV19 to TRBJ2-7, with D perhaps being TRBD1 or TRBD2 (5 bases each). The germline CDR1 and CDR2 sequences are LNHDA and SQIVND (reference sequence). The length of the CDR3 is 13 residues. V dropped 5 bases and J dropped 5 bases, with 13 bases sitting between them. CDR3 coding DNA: TGTGCCAGTAGTCCAGGGAGTCAGAACGAGCAGTACTTC. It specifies CASSPGSQNEQYF. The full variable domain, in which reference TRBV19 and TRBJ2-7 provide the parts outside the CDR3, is DGGITQSPKYLFRKEGQNVTLSCEQNLNHDAMYWYRQDPGQGLRLIYYSQIVNDFQKGDIAEGYSVSREKKESFPLTVTSAQKNPTAFYLCASSPGSQNEQYFGPGTRLTVT.

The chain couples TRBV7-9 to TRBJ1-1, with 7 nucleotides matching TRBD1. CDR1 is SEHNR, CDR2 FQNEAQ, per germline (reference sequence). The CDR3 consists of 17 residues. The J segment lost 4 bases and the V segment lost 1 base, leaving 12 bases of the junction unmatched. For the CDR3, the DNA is TGTGCCAGCAGCTTAGATTCTTGGGGGACAGCTAGCACTGAAGCTTTCTTT. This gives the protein CASSLDSWGTASTEAFF.

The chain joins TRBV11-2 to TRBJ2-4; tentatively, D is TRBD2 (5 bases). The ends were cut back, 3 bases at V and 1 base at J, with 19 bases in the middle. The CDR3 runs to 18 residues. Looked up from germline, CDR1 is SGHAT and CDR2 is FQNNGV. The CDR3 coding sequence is TGTGCCAGCAGCTTCCCGGTGGCGGTCCCGGGGGCCAAAAACATTCAGTACTTC. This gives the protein CASSFPVAVPGAKNIQYF.

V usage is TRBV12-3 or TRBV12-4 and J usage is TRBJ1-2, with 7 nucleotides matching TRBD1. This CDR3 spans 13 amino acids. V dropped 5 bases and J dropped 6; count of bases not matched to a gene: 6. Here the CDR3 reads CASSMTGPNGYTF. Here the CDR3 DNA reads TGTGCCAGCAGTATGACAGGGCCAAATGGCTACACCTTC.

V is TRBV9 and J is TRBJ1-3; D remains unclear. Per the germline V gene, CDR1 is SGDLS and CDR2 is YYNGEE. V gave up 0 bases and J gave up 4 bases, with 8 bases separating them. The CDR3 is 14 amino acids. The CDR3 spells CASSVGAVGNTIYF. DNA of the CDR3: TGTGCCAGCAGCGTAGGGGCAGTCGGAAACACCATATATTTT.

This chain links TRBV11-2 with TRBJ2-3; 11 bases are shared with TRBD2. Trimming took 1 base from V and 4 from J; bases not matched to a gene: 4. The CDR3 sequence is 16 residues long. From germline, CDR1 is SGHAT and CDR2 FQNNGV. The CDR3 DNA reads TGTGCCAGCAGCTTAGGTGGTAGCGGGAGGGCAGATACGCAGTATTTT. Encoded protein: CASSLGGSGRADTQYF.

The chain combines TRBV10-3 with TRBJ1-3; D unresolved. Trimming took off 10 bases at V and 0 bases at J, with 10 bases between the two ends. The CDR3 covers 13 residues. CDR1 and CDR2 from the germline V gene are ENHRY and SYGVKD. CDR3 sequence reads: CANQYGSGNTIYF. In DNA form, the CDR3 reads TGTGCCAACCAATACGGCTCTGGAAACACCATATATTTT.